This entry describes one T cell receptor beta chain. The CDR3 extends over 14 amino acids. Trimming removed 4 bases from V and 6 bases from J, with 16 bases in between. Germline V gene lookup returns CDR1 SGHKS and CDR2 YYEKEE (reference sequence). The entry originates in a study of blood T cell repertoires in COVID-19. Study context: Material from acute and convalescent COVID-19 was sourced from the United States, Italy and Spain. Sample material is recorded as cDNA or gDNA derived from T cells, B-cell-depleted T cells, or PBMCs.

Authors' methods: For nucleated cells, counts were estimated from reference gene primer amplification. The repertoire was sequenced with immunoSEQ multiplex PCR; TCRdb's copy has only in-frame clones and lacks some. V and J calls and clone size come straight from that table; D and trimming were deduced from the DNA. This table holds about 170,000 clones, around 88% found once. Sequenced sample: peripheral blood. The gene calls are TRBV5-5 and TRBJ1-1, with D possibly TRBD1 on 6 matching bases. The sequence was obtained from a woman in her 70s who had recovered from COVID-19. The CDR3 reads CASSPRGTSAEAFF. Here the CDR3 DNA reads TGTGCCAGCAGCCCCCGTGGGACAAGCGCTGAAGCTTTCTTT.